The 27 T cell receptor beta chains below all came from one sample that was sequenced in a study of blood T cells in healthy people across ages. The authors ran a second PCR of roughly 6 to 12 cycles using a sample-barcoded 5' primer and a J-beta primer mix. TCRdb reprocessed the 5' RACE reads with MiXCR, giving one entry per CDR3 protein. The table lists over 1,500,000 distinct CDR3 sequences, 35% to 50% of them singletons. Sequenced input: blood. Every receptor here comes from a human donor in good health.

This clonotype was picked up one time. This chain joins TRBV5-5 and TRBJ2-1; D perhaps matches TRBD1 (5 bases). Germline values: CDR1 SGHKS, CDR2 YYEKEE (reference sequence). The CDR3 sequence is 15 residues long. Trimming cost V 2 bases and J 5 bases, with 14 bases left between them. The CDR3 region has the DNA TGTGCCAGCAGCTTAGAACAGGCGTACAACAATGAGCAGTTCTTC. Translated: CASSLEQAYNNEQFF.

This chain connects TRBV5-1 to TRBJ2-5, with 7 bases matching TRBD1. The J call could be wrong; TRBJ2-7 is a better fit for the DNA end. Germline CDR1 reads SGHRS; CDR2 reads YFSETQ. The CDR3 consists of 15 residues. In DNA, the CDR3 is TGCGCCAGCAGCTTGGTAAAGGGGGCGCCGTCCGAGCAGTACTTC. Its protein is CASSLVKGAPSEQYF.

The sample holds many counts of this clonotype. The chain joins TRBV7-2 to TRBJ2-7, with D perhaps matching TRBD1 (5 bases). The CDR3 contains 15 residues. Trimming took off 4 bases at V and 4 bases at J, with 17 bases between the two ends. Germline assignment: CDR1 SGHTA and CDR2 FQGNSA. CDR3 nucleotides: TGTGCCAGCAGCTCGAACCGACAGCTCCGATACGAGCAGTACTTC. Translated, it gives CASSSNRQLRYEQYF.

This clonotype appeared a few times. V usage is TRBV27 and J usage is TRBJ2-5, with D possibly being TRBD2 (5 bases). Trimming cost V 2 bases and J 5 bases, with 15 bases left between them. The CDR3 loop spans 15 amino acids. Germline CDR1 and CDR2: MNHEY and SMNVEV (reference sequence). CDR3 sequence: CASSLGTGSVETQYF. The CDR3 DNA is TGTGCCAGCAGTTTAGGTACGGGATCTGTGGAGACCCAGTACTTC.

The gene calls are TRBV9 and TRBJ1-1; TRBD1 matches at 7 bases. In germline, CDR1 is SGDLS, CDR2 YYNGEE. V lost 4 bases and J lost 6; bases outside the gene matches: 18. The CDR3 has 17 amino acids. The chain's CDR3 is CASSPHSDRLLFSEAFF. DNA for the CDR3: TGTGCCAGCAGCCCACACTCGGACAGGCTCCTCTTTTCTGAAGCTTTCTTT.

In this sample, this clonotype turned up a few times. The DNA for the CDR3 is TGCAGTGCTAGAGAGGCGGATCGTGGCTACACCTTC. Its protein product is CSAREADRGYTF. The V gene is TRBV20-1, the J gene TRBJ1-2; D not resolved. Per the germline V gene, CDR1 is DFQATT and CDR2 is SNEGSKA (reference sequence). V dropped 0 bases and J dropped 7 bases, with 9 bases sitting between them. This CDR3 has 12 amino acids.

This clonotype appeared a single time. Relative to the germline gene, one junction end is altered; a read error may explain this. The CDR3 loop reads CASSQAGDRDSLLALNEQSF. The CDR3 DNA reads TGTGCCAGCAGCCAAGCAGGGGACCGGGACTCCCTTCTAGCACTCAATGAGCAGTCCTTC. The gene calls are TRBV4-2 and TRBJ2-1, with D perhaps assigned TRBD1 or TRBD2 (6 bases each). The CDR3 consists of 20 residues. Germline-derived CDR1 and CDR2 are LGHNA and YNFKEQ.

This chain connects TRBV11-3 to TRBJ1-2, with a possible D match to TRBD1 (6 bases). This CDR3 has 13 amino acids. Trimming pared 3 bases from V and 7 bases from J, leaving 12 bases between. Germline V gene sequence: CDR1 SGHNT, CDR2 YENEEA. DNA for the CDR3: TGTGCCAGCAGCTTGAGGGGGTTTTCTGGCTACACCTTC. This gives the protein CASSLRGFSGYTF.

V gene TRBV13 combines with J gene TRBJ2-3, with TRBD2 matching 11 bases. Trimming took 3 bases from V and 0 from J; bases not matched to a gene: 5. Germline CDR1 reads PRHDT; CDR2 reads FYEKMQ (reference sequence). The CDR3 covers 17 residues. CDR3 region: CASSFGTSGGSTDTQYF. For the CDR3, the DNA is TGTGCCAGCAGCTTCGGTACTAGCGGGGGTAGCACAGATACGCAGTATTTT.

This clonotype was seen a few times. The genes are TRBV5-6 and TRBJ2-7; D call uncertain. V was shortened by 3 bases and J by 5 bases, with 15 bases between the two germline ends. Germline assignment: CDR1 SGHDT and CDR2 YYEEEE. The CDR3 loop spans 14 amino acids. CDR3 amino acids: CASSSGPIGHEQYF. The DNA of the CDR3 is TGTGCCAGCAGCTCCGGGCCCATTGGACACGAGCAGTACTTC.

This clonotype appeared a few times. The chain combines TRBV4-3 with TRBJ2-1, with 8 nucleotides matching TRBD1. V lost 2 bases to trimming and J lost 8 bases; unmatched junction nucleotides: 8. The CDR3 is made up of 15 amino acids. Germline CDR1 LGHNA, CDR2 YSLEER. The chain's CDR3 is CASSQLTGEGYEQFF. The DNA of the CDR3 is TGCGCCAGCAGCCAATTGACAGGGGAAGGTTATGAGCAGTTCTTC.

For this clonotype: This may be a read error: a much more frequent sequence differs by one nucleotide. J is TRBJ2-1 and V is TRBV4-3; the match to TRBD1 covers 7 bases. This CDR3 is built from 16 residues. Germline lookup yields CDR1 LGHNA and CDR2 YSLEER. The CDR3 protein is CASSPGWDSSYDEQFF. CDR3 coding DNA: TGCGCCAGCAGCCCCGGTTGGGACAGCTCCTACGATGAGCAGTTCTTC.

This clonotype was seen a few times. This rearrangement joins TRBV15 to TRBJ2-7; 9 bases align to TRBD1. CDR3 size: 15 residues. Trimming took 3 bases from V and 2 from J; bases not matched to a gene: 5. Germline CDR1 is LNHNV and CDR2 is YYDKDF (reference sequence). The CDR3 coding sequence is TGTGCCACCAGCAGTAAGGGACAGGGTCCCTACGAGCAGTACTTC. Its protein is CATSSKGQGPYEQYF.

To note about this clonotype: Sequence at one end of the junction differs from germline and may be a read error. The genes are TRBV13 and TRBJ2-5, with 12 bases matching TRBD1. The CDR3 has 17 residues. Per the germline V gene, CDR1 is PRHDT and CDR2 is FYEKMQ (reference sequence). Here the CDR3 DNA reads TGTGCCAGCAGCTTAGGAGGGGGACAGGGGGCTCTAGAGACCCAGTGCTTC. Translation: CASSLGGGQGALETQCF.

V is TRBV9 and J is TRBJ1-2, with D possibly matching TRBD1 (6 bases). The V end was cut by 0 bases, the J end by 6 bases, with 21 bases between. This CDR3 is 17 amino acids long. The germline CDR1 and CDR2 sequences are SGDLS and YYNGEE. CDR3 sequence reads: CASSVDPHPGGGNGYTF. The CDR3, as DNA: TGTGCCAGCAGCGTAGATCCCCACCCAGGAGGGGGGAATGGCTACACCTTC.

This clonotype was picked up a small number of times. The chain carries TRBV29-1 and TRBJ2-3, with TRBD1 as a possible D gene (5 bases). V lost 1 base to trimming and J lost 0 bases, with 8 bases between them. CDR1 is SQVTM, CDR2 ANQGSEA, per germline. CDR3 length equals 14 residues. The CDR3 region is CSVEGGRSTDTQYF. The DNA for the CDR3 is TGCAGCGTTGAAGGGGGCAGGAGCACAGATACGCAGTATTTT.

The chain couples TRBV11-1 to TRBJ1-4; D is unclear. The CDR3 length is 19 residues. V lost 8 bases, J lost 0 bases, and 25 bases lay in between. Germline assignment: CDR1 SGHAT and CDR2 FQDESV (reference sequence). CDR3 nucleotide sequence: TGTGCCAGCGGCTACTATGCCGTCCGGGCGGAAACAACTAATGAAAAACTGTTTTTT. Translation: CASGYYAVRAETTNEKLFF.

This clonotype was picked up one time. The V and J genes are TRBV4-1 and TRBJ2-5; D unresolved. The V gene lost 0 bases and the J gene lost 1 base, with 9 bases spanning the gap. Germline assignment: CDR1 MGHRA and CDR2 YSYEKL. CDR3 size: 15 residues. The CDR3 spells CASSQDSRVQETQYF. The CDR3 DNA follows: TGCGCCAGCAGCCAAGATAGTCGAGTCCAAGAGACCCAGTACTTC.

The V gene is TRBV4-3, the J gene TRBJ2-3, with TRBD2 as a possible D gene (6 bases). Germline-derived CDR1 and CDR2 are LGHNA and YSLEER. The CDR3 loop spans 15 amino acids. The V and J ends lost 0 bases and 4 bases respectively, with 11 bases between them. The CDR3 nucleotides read TGCGCCAGCAGCCAAGAAGTAGCGGTCGCAGATACGCAGTATTTT. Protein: CASSQEVAVADTQYF.

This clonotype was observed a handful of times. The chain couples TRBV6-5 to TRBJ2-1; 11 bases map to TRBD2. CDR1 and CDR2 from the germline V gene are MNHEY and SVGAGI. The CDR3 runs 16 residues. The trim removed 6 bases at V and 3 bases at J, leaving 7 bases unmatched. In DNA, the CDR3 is TGTGCCAGCAGCCCAGTCCTAGCGGGGGGCTACAATGAGCAGTTCTTC. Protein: CASSPVLAGGYNEQFF.

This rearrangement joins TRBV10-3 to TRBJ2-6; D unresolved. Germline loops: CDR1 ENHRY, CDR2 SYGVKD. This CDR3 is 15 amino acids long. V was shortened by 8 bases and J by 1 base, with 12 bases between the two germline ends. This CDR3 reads CAILEALSGANVLTF. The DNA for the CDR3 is TGTGCCATCCTCGAGGCCCTTTCTGGGGCCAACGTCCTGACTTTC.

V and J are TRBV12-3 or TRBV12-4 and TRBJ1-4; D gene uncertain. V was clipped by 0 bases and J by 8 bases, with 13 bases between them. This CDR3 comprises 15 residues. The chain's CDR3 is CASSLALSGDEKLFF. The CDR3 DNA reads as TGTGCCAGCAGTTTAGCTTTATCGGGTGACGAAAAACTGTTTTTT.

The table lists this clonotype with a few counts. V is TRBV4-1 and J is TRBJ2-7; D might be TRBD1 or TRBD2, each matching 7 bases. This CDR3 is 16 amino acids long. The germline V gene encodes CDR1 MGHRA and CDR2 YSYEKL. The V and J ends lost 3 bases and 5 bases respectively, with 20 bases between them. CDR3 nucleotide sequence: TGCGCCAGCAGCCATCCCAGGGAGGGGGCATCAAACGAGCAGTACTTC. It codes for CASSHPREGASNEQYF.

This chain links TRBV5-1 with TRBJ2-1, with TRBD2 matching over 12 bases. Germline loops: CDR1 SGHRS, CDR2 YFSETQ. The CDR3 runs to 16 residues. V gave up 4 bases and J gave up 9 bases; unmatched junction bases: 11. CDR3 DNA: TGCGCCAGCAGCCAACTAGCGGGGGGCCCGGACGGTGAGCAGTTCTTC. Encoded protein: CASSQLAGGPDGEQFF.

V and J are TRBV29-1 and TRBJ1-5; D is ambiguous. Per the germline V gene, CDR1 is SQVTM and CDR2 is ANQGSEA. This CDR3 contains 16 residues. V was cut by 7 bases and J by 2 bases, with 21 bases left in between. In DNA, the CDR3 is TGCAGCGCGTCCTTCCTCGGTGCAACGGGCAATCAGCCCCAGCATTTT. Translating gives CSASFLGATGNQPQHF.

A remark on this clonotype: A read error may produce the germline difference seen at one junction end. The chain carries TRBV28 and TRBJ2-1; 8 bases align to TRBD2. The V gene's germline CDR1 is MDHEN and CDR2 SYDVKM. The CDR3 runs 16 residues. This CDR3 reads CAGSAPGLGHINEQFF. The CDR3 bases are TGTGCCGGCAGCGCACCGGGACTAGGTCATATCAATGAGCAGTTCTTC.

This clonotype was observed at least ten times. The CDR3 region is CSAFPPPGQGNYGYTF. The CDR3, as DNA: TGCAGTGCTTTCCCCCCCCCGGGACAGGGAAACTATGGCTACACCTTC. This chain joins TRBV20-1 and TRBJ1-2; 9 bases match TRBD1. The CDR3 is 16 amino acids. The J segment lost 2 bases and the V segment lost 5 bases, leaving 12 bases of the junction unmatched. The germline gives CDR1 DFQATT, CDR2 SNEGSKA (reference sequence).